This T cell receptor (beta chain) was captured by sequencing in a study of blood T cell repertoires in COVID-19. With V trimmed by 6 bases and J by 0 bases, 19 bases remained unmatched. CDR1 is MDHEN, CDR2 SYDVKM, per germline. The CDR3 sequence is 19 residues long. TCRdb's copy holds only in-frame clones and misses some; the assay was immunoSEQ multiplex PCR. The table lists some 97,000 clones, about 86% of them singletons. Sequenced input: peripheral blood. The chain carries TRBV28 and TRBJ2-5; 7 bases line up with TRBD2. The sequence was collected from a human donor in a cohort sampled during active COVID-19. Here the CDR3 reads CASRYLPDGIAGNQETQYF. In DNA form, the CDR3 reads TGTGCCAGCAGATACCTCCCCGATGGCATAGCGGGCAACCAAGAGACCCAGTACTTC.